These T cell receptor beta chains were read from a single sample in a study of T cell responses to AZD1222 COVID-19 vaccine. This table comes from immunoSEQ multiplex PCR, and its TCRdb copy is limited to in-frame clones, with some not included. Of more than 95,000 clones in the sample, roughly 84% were seen once. Material: peripheral blood, obtained 28 days after the second AZD1222 dose. These receptors came from an adult who received the AZD1222 COVID-19 vaccine. Each CDR3 is given with its conserved first and last residue. Each record gives: D gene, clone size, V gene, J gene, CDR3 DNA, CDR3 protein. The D gene is left open where the match is weak. Clone size is given for some rows only: seen once, a few or many times, or a class if the clone is expanded.

D: NA; size: once; V: TRBV6-5; J: TRBJ1-5; DNA: TGTGCCAGCAGTTACTCAGAGCAGGCAGGAAATCAGCCCCAGCATTTT; CDR3: CASSYSEQAGNQPQHF
D: NA; size: NA; V: TRBV7-2; J: TRBJ1-2; DNA: TGTGCCAGCAGCTTAGTAACCATTGTCCAGGCAGGCTACACCTTC; CDR3: CASSLVTIVQAGYTF
D: NA; size: NA; V: TRBV3-1/TRBV3-2; J: TRBJ1-1; DNA: TGTGCCAGCAGCCAAGATGGGAACACTGAAGCTTTCTTT; CDR3: CASSQDGNTEAFF
D: NA; size: NA; V: TRBV28; J: TRBJ1-1; DNA: TGTGCCAGCAGCCCGCCGGGAACGTGGGCTTTCTTT; CDR3: CASSPPGTWAFF
D: NA; size: NA; V: TRBV20-1; J: TRBJ1-1; DNA: TGCAGTGCTAGCCGGGGGGAAGCTTTCTTT; CDR3: CSASRGEAFF
D: NA; size: few; V: TRBV27; J: TRBJ1-5; DNA: TGTGCCAGCAGTCGCCAGTCAGGGAGAATTGATCAGCCCCAGCATTTT; CDR3: CASSRQSGRIDQPQHF
D: TRBD2; size: once; V: TRBV7-2; J: TRBJ2-7; DNA: TGTGCCAGCAGCTTAGGGCTAGCGGGAGGCATCTACGAGCAGTACTTC; CDR3: CASSLGLAGGIYEQYF
D: TRBD1; size: NA; V: TRBV27; J: TRBJ1-3; DNA: TGTGCTTGTGGGACAGGGGTGGGAAACACCATATATTTT; CDR3: CACGTGVGNTIYF
D: NA; size: NA; V: TRBV28; J: TRBJ2-3; DNA: TGTGCCACCCTTACCCCCCTACTGACAGATACGCAGTATTTT; CDR3: CATLTPLLTDTQYF
D: NA; size: NA; V: TRBV6-5; J: TRBJ2-1; DNA: TGTGCCAGCAGTTACTCCGGCGGGGATACCTACAATGAGCAGTTCTTC; CDR3: CASSYSGGDTYNEQFF
D: TRBD1; size: NA; V: TRBV2; J: TRBJ2-3; DNA: TGTGCCAGCCACACAGGGGTGCGGACGCAGTATTTT; CDR3: CASHTGVRTQYF
D: TRBD1; size: NA; V: TRBV4-1; J: TRBJ2-5; DNA: TGCGCCAGCAGCCCCAAAGGGACAGGGAGTCGGGAGACCCAGTACTTC; CDR3: CASSPKGTGSRETQYF
D: NA; size: NA; V: TRBV10-2; J: TRBJ2-3; DNA: TGCGCCAGCATAGAAGCAGGTTCTAGCACAGATACGCAGTATTTT; CDR3: CASIEAGSSTDTQYF
D: NA; size: few; V: TRBV5-5; J: TRBJ1-2; DNA: TGTGCCAGCAGCCCAACGGGGGTCTATGGCTACACCTTC; CDR3: CASSPTGVYGYTF
D: NA; size: NA; V: TRBV5-6; J: TRBJ1-2; DNA: TGTGCCAGCAGCTTTGATGACTATGGCTACACCTTC; CDR3: CASSFDDYGYTF
D: NA; size: NA; V: TRBV27; J: TRBJ1-2; DNA: TGTGCCAGCAGTTTTCCCGGAACTTGGACAGAAAGAGATGGCTACACCTTC; CDR3: CASSFPGTWTERDGYTF
D: NA; size: few; V: TRBV6-2/TRBV6-3; J: TRBJ1-6; DNA: TGTGCCAGCAGTTCGGAGATATATTCACCCCTCCACTTT; CDR3: CASSSEIYSPLHF
D: NA; size: NA; V: TRBV9; J: TRBJ2-3; DNA: TGTGCCAGCAGCGTAGCACTCCACACAGATACGCAGTATTTT; CDR3: CASSVALHTDTQYF
D: TRBD2; size: NA; V: TRBV7-2; J: TRBJ2-1; DNA: TGTGCCAGCAGCTCCGTGACTAGCGCTGAGCAGTTCTTC; CDR3: CASSSVTSAEQFF
D: TRBD2; size: NA; V: TRBV5-1; J: TRBJ2-3; DNA: TGCGCCAGCAGCCCGGGGACTAGCGGGTTATCAGATACGCAGTATTTT; CDR3: CASSPGTSGLSDTQYF
D: NA; size: NA; V: TRBV12-5; J: TRBJ1-3; DNA: TGTGCTAGTGGTTTGTCGACTGGAAACACCATATATTTT; CDR3: CASGLSTGNTIYF
D: NA; size: NA; V: TRBV19; J: TRBJ1-1; DNA: TGTGCCAGTGGGGAGGGGGGATCGGGCACTGAAGCTTTCTTT; CDR3: CASGEGGSGTEAFF
D: NA; size: NA; V: TRBV7-3; J: TRBJ2-3; DNA: TGTGCCAGCAGCTTAAACGCGGCGGGGGCTAGCACAGATACGCAGTATTTT; CDR3: CASSLNAAGASTDTQYF
D: NA; size: NA; V: TRBV12-3/TRBV12-4; J: TRBJ1-1; DNA: TGTGCCAGCAGTTTTTGGTTTGGGACTGAAGCTTTCTTT; CDR3: CASSFWFGTEAFF
D: TRBD1; size: NA; V: TRBV7-6; J: TRBJ1-1; DNA: TGTGCCAGCAGCTTGGGACAGGGCATGTACACTGAAGCTTTCTTT; CDR3: CASSLGQGMYTEAFF
D: TRBD2; size: few; V: TRBV5-6; J: TRBJ2-2; DNA: TGTGCCAGCAGCTTGAAGTCTAGCGGCACCGGGGAGCTGTTTTTT; CDR3: CASSLKSSGTGELFF
D: NA; size: few; V: TRBV18; J: TRBJ1-4; DNA: TGTGCCAGCTCGTTAAACGGGCGGGGAACTAATGAAAAACTGTTTTTT; CDR3: CASSLNGRGTNEKLFF
D: TRBD2; size: NA; V: TRBV4-2; J: TRBJ2-7; DNA: TGTGCCAGCAGCGCCCGCGGAGCGGGAGTCCACGAGCAGTACTTC; CDR3: CASSARGAGVHEQYF
D: TRBD2; size: NA; V: TRBV28; J: TRBJ2-1; DNA: TGTGCCAGCACCCGCCTGACTAGCGGGAGATTATTTGATGAGCAGTTCTTC; CDR3: CASTRLTSGRLFDEQFF
D: TRBD2; size: NA; V: TRBV7-2; J: TRBJ2-3; DNA: TGTGCCAGCAGCTTAGGACTAGCGGGGGGTGTCACGCAGTATTTT; CDR3: CASSLGLAGGVTQYF
D: NA; size: NA; V: TRBV6-5; J: TRBJ1-5; DNA: TGTGCCAGCAGTTACGGCAGTAATCAGCCCCAGCATTTT; CDR3: CASSYGSNQPQHF
D: NA; size: NA; V: TRBV12-2; J: TRBJ1-1; DNA: TGTGCAAGTCGCTTGGTCACCGAAGGGTGGAACACTGAAGCTTTCTTT; CDR3: CASRLVTEGWNTEAFF
D: NA; size: NA; V: TRBV12-3/TRBV12-4; J: TRBJ2-6; DNA: TGTGCCAGCAGCATTTCTGGGGCCAACGTCCTGACTTTC; CDR3: CASSISGANVLTF
D: NA; size: NA; V: TRBV6-5; J: TRBJ1-5; DNA: TGTGCCAGCTTATTCAGTCTTGGCAATCAGCCCCAGCATTTT; CDR3: CASLFSLGNQPQHF
D: TRBD2; size: NA; V: TRBV5-1; J: TRBJ2-1; DNA: TGCGCCAGCAGCTTTAATTCGGCTAGCGGGGGTTCCTCCTACAATGAGCAGTTCTTC; CDR3: CASSFNSASGGSSYNEQFF
D: TRBD1; size: few; V: TRBV27; J: TRBJ1-1; DNA: TGTGCCAGCAAACGACAGGGAAACACTGAAGCTTTCTTT; CDR3: CASKRQGNTEAFF
D: TRBD2; size: NA; V: TRBV7-2; J: TRBJ2-7; DNA: TGTGCCAGCAGCTTAGCCTCTCTCCGACTAGCGGGCGAACCCTACGAGCAGTACTTC; CDR3: CASSLASLRLAGEPYEQYF
D: NA; size: NA; V: TRBV4-1; J: TRBJ1-6; DNA: TGCGCCAGCAGCCAAGTGGCGGGAGGGGATTCACCCCTCCACTTT; CDR3: CASSQVAGGDSPLHF
D: NA; size: NA; V: TRBV21-1; J: TRBJ1-5; DNA: TGTGCCAGCAGCGATAGGGGGCTCCCGTCTGGGAGCAATCAGCCCCAGCATTTT; CDR3: CASSDRGLPSGSNQPQHF
D: NA; size: NA; V: TRBV2; J: TRBJ1-6; DNA: TGTGCCAGCACCCCTGGGCCAGGAGGTTCACCCCTCCACTTT; CDR3: CASTPGPGGSPLHF
D: NA; size: NA; V: TRBV27; J: TRBJ2-1; DNA: TGTGCCAGCAGTTTTGGCCCGACGAATGAGCAGTTCTTC; CDR3: CASSFGPTNEQFF
D: TRBD1; size: once; V: TRBV18; J: TRBJ1-1; DNA: TGTGCCAGCTCACCTACCGAGACAGGGGGCTACATGAACACTGAAGCTTTCTTT; CDR3: CASSPTETGGYMNTEAFF
D: NA; size: NA; V: TRBV18; J: TRBJ2-7; DNA: TGTGCCAGCTCACCATACGGGTCCGAGCAGTACTTC; CDR3: CASSPYGSEQYF
D: NA; size: NA; V: TRBV5-5; J: TRBJ1-2; DNA: TGTGCCAGCAGCTTGTCCTGGGCGGGCGGCTACACCTTC; CDR3: CASSLSWAGGYTF
D: TRBD2; size: NA; V: TRBV4-3; J: TRBJ2-2; DNA: TGCGCCAGCAGCCATACGGGGGGTAACACCGGGGAGCTGTTTTTT; CDR3: CASSHTGGNTGELFF
D: TRBD2; size: NA; V: TRBV15; J: TRBJ2-5; DNA: TGTGCCACCAGCAGAGATCTAGCGGGAGAGACCCAGTACTTC; CDR3: CATSRDLAGETQYF
D: NA; size: NA; V: TRBV27; J: TRBJ2-7; DNA: TGTGCCAGCAGCCACCAGGGCTACGAGCAGTACTTC; CDR3: CASSHQGYEQYF
D: NA; size: NA; V: TRBV11-1; J: TRBJ2-2; DNA: TGTGCCAGCAGCTTAATTTCCGGGGAGCTGTTTTTT; CDR3: CASSLISGELFF
D: TRBD1; size: NA; V: TRBV5-5; J: TRBJ1-5; DNA: TGTGCCAGCAGCTTGTACGACAGGGAGGTTCAGCCCCAGCATTTT; CDR3: CASSLYDREVQPQHF
D: NA; size: NA; V: TRBV11-2; J: TRBJ1-3; DNA: TGTGCCAGCAGCTGGGGAAACACCATATATTTT; CDR3: CASSWGNTIYF
D: TRBD2; size: few; V: TRBV7-3; J: TRBJ2-1; DNA: TGTGCCAGCAGCCCGACGACTAGCGGGGGATACAATGAGCAGTTCTTC; CDR3: CASSPTTSGGYNEQFF
D: TRBD1; size: NA; V: TRBV24-1; J: TRBJ1-1; DNA: TGTGCCACCAGTGACCGCTCCGGACAGGGGGCTATGAACACTGAAGCTTTCTTT; CDR3: CATSDRSGQGAMNTEAFF
D: NA; size: NA; V: TRBV6-5; J: TRBJ1-6; DNA: TGTGCCAGCGGGCGGGCCGGATATAATTCACCCCTCCACTTT; CDR3: CASGRAGYNSPLHF
D: NA; size: NA; V: TRBV3-1/TRBV3-2; J: TRBJ2-1; DNA: TGTGCCAGCAGCCAAGAAAGGCAGGGAACCTACAATGAGCAGTTCTTC; CDR3: CASSQERQGTYNEQFF
D: TRBD1; size: once; V: TRBV29-1; J: TRBJ1-2; DNA: TGCAGCGTCTTCCGGGACAGGGGCTATGGCTACACCTTC; CDR3: CSVFRDRGYGYTF
D: TRBD2; size: NA; V: TRBV9; J: TRBJ2-5; DNA: TGTGCCAGCAGCGTAGGAGTAGCGGGGGGCCAAGAGACCCAGTACTTC; CDR3: CASSVGVAGGQETQYF